This T cell receptor beta chain stems from a study of low-dose radiotherapy and immunotherapy resistance in tumors. Primers used for first-strand cDNA, a TRAV- and TRBV-specific set, covered both alpha and beta chains. The PCR that amplified TCRs ran for 20 cycles, relying on a constant-region primer and a V-primer adapter. One entry per CDR3 protein, called by TCRdb with MiXCR from the reads. This repertoire shows tens of thousands of distinct CDR3 sequences, about 17% found once; its top ten account for approximately 1.3%. Stated time point: after trial treatment. Described treatment: LDRT plus nivolumab, ipilimumab, low-dose cyclophosphamide and aspirin (RACIN trial). Germline trimming cut 6 bases from V and 9 bases from J; bases unmatched to any gene: 17. The length of the CDR3 is 16 residues. Germline V lookup: CDR1 SGHDT, CDR2 YYEEEE.

The TCR sequence derives from a male donor with prostate cancer. Sequencing used PBMCs, obtained after low-dose radiotherapy plus immunotherapy. The rearrangement joins TRBV5-6 to TRBJ2-1; 8 positions match TRBD1. Written as DNA, the CDR3 is TGTGCCAGCACAAATCAGGGGGCGAATATAGGTCCTGAGCAGTTCTTC. Its protein product is CASTNQGANIGPEQFF. The full variable domain, completed using reference TRBV5-6 and TRBJ2-1, is DAGVTQSPTHLIKTRGQQVTLRCSPKSGHDTVSWYQQALGQGPQFIFQYYEEEERQRGNFPDRFSGHQFPNYSSELNVNALLLGDSALYLCASTNQGANIGPEQFFGPGTRLTVL.